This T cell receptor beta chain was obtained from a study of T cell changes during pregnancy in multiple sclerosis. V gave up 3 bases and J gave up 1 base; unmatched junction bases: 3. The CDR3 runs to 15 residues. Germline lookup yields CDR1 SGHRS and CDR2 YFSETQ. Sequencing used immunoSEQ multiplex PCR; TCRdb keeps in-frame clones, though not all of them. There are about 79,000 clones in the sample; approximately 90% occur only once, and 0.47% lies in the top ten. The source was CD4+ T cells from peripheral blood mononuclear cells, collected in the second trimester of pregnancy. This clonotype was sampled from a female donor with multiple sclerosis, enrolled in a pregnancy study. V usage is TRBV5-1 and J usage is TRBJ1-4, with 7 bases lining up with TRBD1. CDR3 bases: TGCGCCAGCAGCTCCACAGGGGTAACTAATGAAAAACTGTTTTTT. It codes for CASSSTGVTNEKLFF.